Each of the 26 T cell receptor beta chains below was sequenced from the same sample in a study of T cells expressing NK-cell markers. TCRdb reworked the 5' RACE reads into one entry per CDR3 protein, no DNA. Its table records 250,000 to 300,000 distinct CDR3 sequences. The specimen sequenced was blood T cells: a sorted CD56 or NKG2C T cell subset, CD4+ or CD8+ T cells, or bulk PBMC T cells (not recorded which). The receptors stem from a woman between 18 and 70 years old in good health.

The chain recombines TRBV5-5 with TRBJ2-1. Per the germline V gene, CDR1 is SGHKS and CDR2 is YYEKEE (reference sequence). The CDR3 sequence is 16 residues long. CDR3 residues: CASSFWWPGSYNEQFF.

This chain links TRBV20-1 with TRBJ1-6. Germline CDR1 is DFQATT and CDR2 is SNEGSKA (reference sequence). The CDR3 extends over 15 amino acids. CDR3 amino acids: CSASGSELRVSPLHF.

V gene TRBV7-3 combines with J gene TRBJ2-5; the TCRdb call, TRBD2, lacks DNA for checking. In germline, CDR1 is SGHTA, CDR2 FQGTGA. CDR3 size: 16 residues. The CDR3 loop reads CASSLYGGGASETQYF.

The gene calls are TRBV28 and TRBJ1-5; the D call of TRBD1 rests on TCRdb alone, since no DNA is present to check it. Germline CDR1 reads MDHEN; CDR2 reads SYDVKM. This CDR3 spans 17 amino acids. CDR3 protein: CASSFPGPGGHNQPQHF.

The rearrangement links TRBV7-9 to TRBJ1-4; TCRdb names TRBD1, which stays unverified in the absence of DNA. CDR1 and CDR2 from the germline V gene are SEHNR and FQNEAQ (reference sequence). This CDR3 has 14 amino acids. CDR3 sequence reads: CASSAGTGGEKLFF.

The CDR3 here is CASSLDWGWDTEAFF. The chain links TRBV5-1 to TRBJ1-1; TCRdb's assignment of TRBD1 cannot be checked, as there is no DNA. Germline-derived CDR1 and CDR2 are SGHRS and YFSETQ. The CDR3 contains 15 residues.

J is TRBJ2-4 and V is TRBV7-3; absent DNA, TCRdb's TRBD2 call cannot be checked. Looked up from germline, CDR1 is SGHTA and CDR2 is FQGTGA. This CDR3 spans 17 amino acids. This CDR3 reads CASSLMGRVGAKNIQYF.

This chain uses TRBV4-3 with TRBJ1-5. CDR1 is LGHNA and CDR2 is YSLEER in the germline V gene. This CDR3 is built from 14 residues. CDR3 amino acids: CASSQYFGNQPQHF.

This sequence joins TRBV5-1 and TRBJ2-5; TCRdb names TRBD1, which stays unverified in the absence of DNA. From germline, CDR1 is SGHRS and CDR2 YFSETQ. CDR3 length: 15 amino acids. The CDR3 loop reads CASSLLVTPGETQYF.

The CDR3 sequence is CSARGVAGVDTQYF. The chain is built from TRBV20-1 and TRBJ2-3; TCRdb's D call of TRBD2 is untestable without DNA. The CDR3 extends over 14 amino acids. Germline-derived CDR1 and CDR2 are DFQATT and SNEGSKA (reference sequence).

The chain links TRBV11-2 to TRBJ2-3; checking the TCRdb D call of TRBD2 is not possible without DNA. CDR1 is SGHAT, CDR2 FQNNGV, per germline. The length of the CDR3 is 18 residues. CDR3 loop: CASSNPYLKRGGTDTQYF. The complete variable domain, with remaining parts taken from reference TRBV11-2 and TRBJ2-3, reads EAGVAQSPRYKIIEKRQSVAFWCNPISGHATLYWYQQILGQGPKLLIQFQNNGVVDDSQLPKDRFSAERLKGVDSTLKIQPAKLEDSAVYLCASSNPYLKRGGTDTQYFGPGTRLTVL.

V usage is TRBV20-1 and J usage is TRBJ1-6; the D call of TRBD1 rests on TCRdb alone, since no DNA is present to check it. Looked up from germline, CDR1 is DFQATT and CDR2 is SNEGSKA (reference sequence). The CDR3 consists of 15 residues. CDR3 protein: CSAREDREGNSPLHF.

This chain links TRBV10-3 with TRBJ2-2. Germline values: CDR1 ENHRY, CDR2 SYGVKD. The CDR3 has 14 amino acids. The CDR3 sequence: CAISEWGNTGELFF.

CDR3 protein: CASSLGGTTGELFF. J is TRBJ2-2 and V is TRBV11-3. Germline V lookup: CDR1 SGHNT, CDR2 YENEEA. The CDR3 extends over 14 amino acids.

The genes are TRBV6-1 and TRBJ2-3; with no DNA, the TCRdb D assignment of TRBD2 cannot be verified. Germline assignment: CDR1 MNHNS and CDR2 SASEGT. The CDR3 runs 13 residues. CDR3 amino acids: CASSRGSALTQYF.

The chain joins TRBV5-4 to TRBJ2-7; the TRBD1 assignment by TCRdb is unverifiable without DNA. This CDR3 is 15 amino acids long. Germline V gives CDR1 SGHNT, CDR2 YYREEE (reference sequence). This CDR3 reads CASSPTGTGFHEQYF.

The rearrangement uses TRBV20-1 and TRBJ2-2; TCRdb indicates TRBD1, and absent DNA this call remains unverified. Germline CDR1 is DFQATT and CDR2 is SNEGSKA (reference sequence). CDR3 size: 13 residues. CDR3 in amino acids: CSARQGGTGELFF.

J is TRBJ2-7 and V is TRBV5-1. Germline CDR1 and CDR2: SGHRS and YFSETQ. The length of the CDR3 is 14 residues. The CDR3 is CASSSHRGSYEQYF.

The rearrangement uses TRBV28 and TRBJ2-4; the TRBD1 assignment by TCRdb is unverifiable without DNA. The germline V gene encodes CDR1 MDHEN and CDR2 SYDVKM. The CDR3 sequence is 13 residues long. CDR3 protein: CASTSGQGNIQYF.

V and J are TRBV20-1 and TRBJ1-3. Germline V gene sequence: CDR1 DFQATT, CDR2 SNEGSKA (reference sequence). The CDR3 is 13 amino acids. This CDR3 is CSARGPSGNTIYF.

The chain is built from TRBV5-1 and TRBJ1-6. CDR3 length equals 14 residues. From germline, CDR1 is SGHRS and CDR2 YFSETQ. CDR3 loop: CASSLGKTDSPLHF.

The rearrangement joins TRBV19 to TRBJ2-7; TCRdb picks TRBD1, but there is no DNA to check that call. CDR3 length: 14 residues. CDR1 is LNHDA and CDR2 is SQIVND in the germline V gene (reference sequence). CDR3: CASSSPGETYEQYF.

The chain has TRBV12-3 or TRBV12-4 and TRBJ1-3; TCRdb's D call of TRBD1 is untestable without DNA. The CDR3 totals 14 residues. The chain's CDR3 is CASSPRGIGNTIYF.

The CDR3 reads CASSPSGSSGNTIYF. The chain couples TRBV18 to TRBJ1-3. The V gene's germline CDR1 is KGHSH and CDR2 LQKENI. The CDR3 is 15 amino acids.

CDR3 amino acids: CASRGTGKRTDTQYF. This chain joins TRBV2 and TRBJ2-3; the D gene TCRdb calls, TRBD1, cannot be checked with no DNA. This CDR3 contains 15 residues. CDR1 is SNHLY and CDR2 is FYNNEI in the germline V gene.

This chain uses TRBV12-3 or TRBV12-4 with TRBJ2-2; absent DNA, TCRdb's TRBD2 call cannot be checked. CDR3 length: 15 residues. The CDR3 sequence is CASSSKGRDTGELFF.